One and the same sample provided the 20 T cell receptor beta chains below, sequenced in a study of neoadjuvant anti-PD-1 for oral cavity cancer. Repertoires were generated with immunoSEQ multiplex PCR, while TCRdb's copy carries only in-frame clones and drops some. The profile shows 63,000 or so clones, 70% to 90% of them singletons. Regarding time point: after neoadjuvant nivolumab, at surgical resection. Sequenced here: PBMCs, sampled after nivolumab (anti-PD-1) treatment. These receptors were obtained from a person aged 35-79 years with oral cavity squamous cell carcinoma.

This CDR3 is CAGPNTGGHTDTQYF. CDR3 DNA sequence: TGTGCCGGGCCGAACACAGGGGGGCACACAGATACGCAGTATTTT. V is TRBV2 and J is TRBJ2-3; TRBD1 aligns across 8 bases. Germline CDR1 is SNHLY and CDR2 is FYNNEI. The CDR3 has 15 residues. Unmatched junction bases numbered 12, after V lost 11 bases and J lost 2 bases.

The rearrangement joins TRBV6-5 to TRBJ1-2; D is unclear. Germline V gene lookup returns CDR1 MNHEY and CDR2 SVGAGI. Trimming cost V 1 base and J 0 bases, with 3 bases left between them. The CDR3 runs to 13 residues. For the CDR3, the DNA is TGTGCCAGCAGTTACTTAGCTAACTATGGCTACACCTTC. It is translated as CASSYLANYGYTF.

This rearrangement joins TRBV10-2 to TRBJ2-2; 16 bases align to TRBD2. Losses at the gene ends were 10 bases for V and 10 bases for J; bases not matched to a gene: 9. Looked up from germline, CDR1 is WSHSY and CDR2 is SAAADI. CDR3 length equals 15 residues. The CDR3 reads CATVTGTSGRVELFF. DNA for the CDR3: TGCGCCACCGTTACCGGGACTAGCGGGAGGGTGGAGCTGTTTTTT.

Only one count was recorded for this clone. V and J are TRBV27 and TRBJ2-7; 10 bases map to TRBD1. CDR3 length: 20 residues. The V gene's germline CDR1 is MNHEY and CDR2 SMNVEV (reference sequence). After removal of 5 bases from V and 1 base from J, the junction contained 20 bases not matched to a gene. CDR3: CASSPGQGRIPPPGSYEQYF. The CDR3 DNA reads as TGTGCCAGCAGTCCGGGACAGGGGCGAATTCCCCCACCGGGGTCCTACGAGCAGTACTTC.

The CDR3 reads CASGLAPQHGVNQPQHF. The CDR3 region has the DNA TGTGCTAGTGGTTTGGCCCCCCAGCACGGCGTCAATCAGCCCCAGCATTTT. The chain links TRBV12-5 to TRBJ1-5, with D hard to call. V dropped 1 base and J dropped 3 bases, with 16 bases sitting between them. Per the germline V gene, CDR1 is LGHNT and CDR2 is FRNRAP. The CDR3 has 17 residues.

The chain uses TRBV7-9 and TRBJ1-4; a weak D match, TRBD1 (6 bases). From germline, CDR1 is SEHNR and CDR2 FQNEAQ (reference sequence). V was clipped by 3 bases and J by 5 bases, with 13 bases between them. The CDR3 is 15 amino acids. The CDR3 nucleotides are TGTGCCAGCAGCTTGGGACAACCCCGCAATGAAAAACTGTTTTTT. Translation gives CASSLGQPRNEKLFF.

The gene calls are TRBV27 and TRBJ1-1; D is uncertain. The V end was cut by 3 bases, the J end by 0 bases, with 8 bases between. Germline CDR1 MNHEY, CDR2 SMNVEV (reference sequence). The CDR3 consists of 14 residues. The CDR3 nucleotides are TGTGCCAGCAGTTTGAGGTCCCTGAACACTGAAGCTTTCTTT. As protein: CASSLRSLNTEAFF.

The chain combines TRBV5-6 with TRBJ1-1; 9 positions match TRBD1. V was clipped by 4 bases and J by 4 bases; unmatched bases: 8. The CDR3 sequence is 15 residues long. The V gene's germline CDR1 is SGHDT and CDR2 YYEEEE. CDR3 amino acids: CASSSRDRVRTEAFF. The DNA for the CDR3 is TGTGCCAGCAGCAGCAGGGACAGGGTTCGCACTGAAGCTTTCTTT.

The V call is TRBV9, the J call TRBJ2-1; 12 bases map to TRBD2. Germline V lookup: CDR1 SGDLS, CDR2 YYNGEE. The CDR3 runs to 17 residues. V was clipped by 0 bases and J by 9 bases; unmatched bases: 10. CDR3 residues: CASSVGLAGGSPGEQFF. As DNA, the CDR3 is TGTGCCAGCAGCGTAGGGCTAGCGGGAGGGAGTCCCGGTGAGCAGTTCTTC.

The chain has TRBV6-1 and TRBJ2-5; TRBD2 aligns across 10 bases. Germline CDR1 MNHNS, CDR2 SASEGT. The CDR3 covers 15 residues. V was pared by 5 bases and J by 5 bases, with 8 bases of the junction left unmatched. The CDR3 DNA is TGTGCCAGCAGTACTTTGACAGCGGGAGGGGAGACCCAGTACTTC. Protein sequence: CASSTLTAGGETQYF.

This clone was counted once. CDR3 sequence reads: CASSSGISRSNQPQHF. For the CDR3, the DNA is TGTGCCAGCAGCTCCGGGATCAGTAGGAGCAATCAGCCCCAGCATTTT. This chain joins TRBV7-8 and TRBJ1-5, with no clear D. Germline V gene data show CDR1 as SGHVS and CDR2 as FQNEAQ. Trimming removed 4 bases at V and 1 base at J, with 14 bases between. The length of the CDR3 is 16 residues.

The genes are TRBV10-3 and TRBJ2-7, with 7 bases that match TRBD2. This CDR3 region has 16 residues. Germline V gene sequence: CDR1 ENHRY, CDR2 SYGVKD. Trimming cost V 4 bases and J 3 bases; bases outside gene matches: 12. CDR3 coding DNA: TGTGCCATCAGTGGCGGCCCTGGGGGGGGAGTCTACGAGCAGTACTTC. Protein: CAISGGPGGGVYEQYF.

The chain has TRBV5-1 and TRBJ2-7, with D tentatively TRBD1 (6 bases). The germline gives CDR1 SGHRS, CDR2 YFSETQ. V lost 4 bases and J 6 bases, leaving 14 bases between the germline ends. There are 13 residues in the CDR3. The CDR3 region is CASSPTGGTEQYF. CDR3 in DNA: TGCGCCAGCAGCCCGACAGGAGGCACCGAGCAGTACTTC.

This clone was seen a few times. The V and J genes are TRBV28 and TRBJ2-3, with 7 nucleotides matching TRBD2. The CDR3 is 17 residues long. Germline assignment: CDR1 MDHEN and CDR2 SYDVKM. Germline trimming cut 5 bases from V and 0 bases from J; bases unmatched to any gene: 11. CDR3 protein: CASSNVGLAASTDTQYF. DNA of the CDR3: TGTGCCAGCAGTAATGTCGGGCTAGCGGCTAGCACAGATACGCAGTATTTT.

The V call is TRBV29-1, the J call TRBJ1-1; D gene unclear. Trimming stripped 8 bases from V and 0 bases from J, with 13 bases between. This CDR3 comprises 13 residues. CDR1 and CDR2 (germline): SQVTM, ANQGSEA. CDR3 amino acids: CSMTSSMNTEAFF. The CDR3 nucleotides are TGCAGCATGACTTCTTCTATGAACACTGAAGCTTTCTTT. Full variable domain (remainder filled in from reference TRBV29-1 and TRBJ1-1): SAVISQKPSRDICQRGTSLTIQCQVDSQVTMMFWYRQQPGQSLTLIATANQGSEATYESGFVIDKFPISRPNLTFSTLTVSNMSPEDSSIYLCSMTSSMNTEAFFGQGTRLTVV.

V and J are TRBV18 and TRBJ1-2; unclear D gene. This CDR3 is 16 amino acids long. V was clipped by 3 bases and J by 0 bases, with 14 bases between them. The germline gives CDR1 KGHSH, CDR2 LQKENI. In DNA, the CDR3 is TGTGCCAGCTCACCGACGGGGAAAGCAGCTAACTATGGCTACACCTTC. Translation: CASSPTGKAANYGYTF.

The chain links TRBV5-1 to TRBJ1-1; 7 nucleotides agree with TRBD1. This CDR3 contains 15 residues. The trim removed 5 bases at V and 4 bases at J, leaving 11 bases unmatched. CDR1 is SGHRS, CDR2 YFSETQ, per germline. CDR3 bases: TGCGCCAGCAGACCCCGACAGGGAAGGGTCACTGAAGCTTTCTTT. It is translated as CASRPRQGRVTEAFF.

The chain has TRBV6-5 and TRBJ1-1, with TRBD1 matching 7 bases. CDR3 size: 14 residues. With V trimmed by 6 bases and J by 2 bases, 6 bases remained unmatched. Germline CDR1 MNHEY, CDR2 SVGAGI. The CDR3 DNA follows: TGTGCCAGCAGGGCGACAGGGACCAACACTGAAGCTTTCTTT. This encodes CASRATGTNTEAFF.

The chain carries TRBV5-4 and TRBJ2-7, with 13 bases fitting TRBD2. J was trimmed by 1 base and V by 4 bases; bases with no gene match: 11. Germline CDR1 SGHNT, CDR2 YYREEE (reference sequence). The CDR3 contains 18 residues. The CDR3 sequence is CASSQGLAGESGSYEQYF. DNA of the CDR3: TGTGCCAGCAGCCAAGGACTAGCGGGAGAATCGGGGTCCTACGAGCAGTACTTC.

The chain is built from TRBV28 and TRBJ2-3; TRBD2 matches at 10 bases. Germline CDR1 reads MDHEN; CDR2 reads SYDVKM. This CDR3 comprises 15 residues. Unmatched junction bases numbered 4, after V lost 5 bases and J lost 2 bases. CDR3 region: CASSETSGYTDTQYF. DNA for the CDR3: TGTGCCAGCAGTGAGACTAGCGGGTACACAGATACGCAGTATTTT. The full variable domain, its missing parts supplied by reference TRBV28 and TRBJ2-3, is DVKVTQSSRYLVKRTGEKVFLECVQDMDHENMFWYRQDPGLGLRLIYFSYDVKMKEKGDIPEGYSVSREKKERFSLILESASTNQTSMYLCASSETSGYTDTQYFGPGTRLTVL.